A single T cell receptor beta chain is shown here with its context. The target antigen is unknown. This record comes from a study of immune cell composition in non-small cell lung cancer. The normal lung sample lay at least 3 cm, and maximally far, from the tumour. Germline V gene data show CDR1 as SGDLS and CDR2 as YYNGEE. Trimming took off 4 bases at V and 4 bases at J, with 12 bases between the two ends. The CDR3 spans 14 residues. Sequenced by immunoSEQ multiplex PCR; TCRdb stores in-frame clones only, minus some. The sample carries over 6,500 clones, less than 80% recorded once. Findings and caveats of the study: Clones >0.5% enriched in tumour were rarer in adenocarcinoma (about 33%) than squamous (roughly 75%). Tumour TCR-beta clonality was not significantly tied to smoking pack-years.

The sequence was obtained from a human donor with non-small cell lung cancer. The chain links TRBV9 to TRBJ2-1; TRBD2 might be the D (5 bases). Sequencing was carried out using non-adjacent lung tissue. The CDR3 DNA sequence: TGTGCCAGCAGCCCCCGGGGATTTTACAATGAGCAGTTCTTC. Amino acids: CASSPRGFYNEQFF.